The rows below give T cell receptor beta chains drawn from one sample of a study of blood T cell repertoires in COVID-19. The repertoire was sequenced with immunoSEQ multiplex PCR; TCRdb's copy has only in-frame clones and lacks some. Found here are more than 300,000 clones, approximately 91% of them singletons; the top ten hold around 3.9%. The material sequenced was PBMCs or T cells enriched from blood (not recorded which). These receptors were collected from a woman aged 25 to 45 who had been exposed to COVID-19. CDR3s leave out the opening cysteine and the closing phenylalanine or tryptophan. A D gene is named only where the DNA matches it firmly.

V: TRBV7-2; D: .; J: TRBJ1-5; CDR3: ASSLDSFNQPQH
V: TRBV12-3/TRBV12-4; D: .; J: TRBJ1-1; CDR3: ASSKDGGREAF
V: TRBV7-2; D: .; J: TRBJ2-7; CDR3: ASSYGTVIYEQY
V: TRBV10-3; D: .; J: TRBJ2-3; CDR3: AIRPGLNTDTQY
V: TRBV7-2; D: .; J: TRBJ1-6; CDR3: ASSWRGSNSPLH
V: TRBV19; D: .; J: TRBJ1-2; CDR3: ATAGGASYGYT
V: TRBV19; D: .; J: TRBJ1-5; CDR3: ATAPGVGNQPQH
V: TRBV19; D: TRBD1; J: TRBJ1-2; CDR3: ASSTRQGNYGYT
V: TRBV5-1; D: .; J: TRBJ2-7; CDR3: ASSFEGWAYEQY
V: TRBV9; D: TRBD1; J: TRBJ1-3; CDR3: ASSVTGGNSGNTIY
V: TRBV6-5; D: .; J: TRBJ1-6; CDR3: ASSLDRTSPLH
V: TRBV5-8; D: .; J: TRBJ1-2; CDR3: ASSYQGVSHYGYT
V: TRBV19; D: .; J: TRBJ1-2; CDR3: ASIGRQGVNYGYT
V: TRBV7-2; D: TRBD2; J: TRBJ2-2; CDR3: ASSPVVAGGSGELF
V: TRBV2; D: TRBD1; J: TRBJ2-7; CDR3: ASSQNRDSPYEQY
V: TRBV5-4; D: TRBD1; J: TRBJ2-7; CDR3: ASTPGTASYEQY
V: TRBV4-3; D: TRBD1; J: TRBJ2-2; CDR3: ASSRLTGGTGELF
V: TRBV15; D: TRBD1; J: TRBJ1-2; CDR3: ATSRHDRAATGYT
V: TRBV7-8; D: TRBD1; J: TRBJ1-5; CDR3: ASSYSGGGQPQH
V: TRBV6-2/TRBV6-3; D: TRBD1; J: TRBJ1-2; CDR3: ASSHPDRGVGYT
V: TRBV4-1; D: .; J: TRBJ1-3; CDR3: ASSQEIGQRY
V: TRBV7-8; D: .; J: TRBJ1-2; CDR3: ASSSTRGGRAMAYT
V: TRBV5-5; D: TRBD1; J: TRBJ1-2; CDR3: ASSGSQGAYGYT
V: TRBV18; D: TRBD1; J: TRBJ2-6; CDR3: ASSPLGTGNSGANVLT
V: TRBV2; D: .; J: TRBJ1-1; CDR3: ASRSNTEAF
V: TRBV14; D: .; J: TRBJ2-3; CDR3: ASSLSLTDTQY
V: TRBV6-5; D: .; J: TRBJ2-7; CDR3: ASRGRGSFYEQY
V: TRBV7-9; D: TRBD2; J: TRBJ2-7; CDR3: ASSRSGGKDEQY
V: TRBV19; D: TRBD1; J: TRBJ2-5; CDR3: ASSIGGRGRGETQY
V: TRBV5-5; D: TRBD2; J: TRBJ2-2; CDR3: ASSNSGGPTGELF
V: TRBV7-9; D: .; J: TRBJ1-4; CDR3: ASSFQGEKLF
V: TRBV5-5; D: .; J: TRBJ1-2; CDR3: ASSTKEGVPYGYT
V: TRBV29-1; D: .; J: TRBJ1-1; CDR3: SVTRAGESAF